This TCR beta chain comes out of a study of T cell responses to AZD1222 COVID-19 vaccine. Points from the study as a whole: Clonal diversity was possibly underestimated; the donors were predominantly white British and more often female. Spike-specific TCR repertoires showed rising breadth and depth after two AZD1222 doses.

Measured with immunoSEQ multiplex PCR; TCRdb has only the in-frame clones, and not every one. The table lists some 200,000 clones, about 92% of them singletons, with less than 4% in the top ten. About this clone: The antigen remains undetermined.

The source was peripheral blood, collected 28 days after the second dose of the MenACWY control vaccine. The source of this sequence is an adult who received the MenACWY meningococcal vaccine as a control.

CDR3 nucleotide sequence: TGTGCCAGCAGCTCCCAAGGGCTAGCGGCCTACTACGAGCAGTACTTC. Translating it yields CASSSQGLAAYYEQYF. The V call is TRBV7-2, the J call TRBJ2-7; 7 bases match TRBD2. The length of the CDR3 is 16 residues. Germline V CDR1 and CDR2: SGHTA, FQGNSA. With 4 bases clipped from V and 3 bases from J, the junction kept 12 bases outside the gene matches.